The subject of this entry is one TCR beta chain. Its antigen is not identified. TCRdb's table, derived via immunoSEQ multiplex PCR, lists solely in-frame clones and lacks some. The sample holds about 50,000 clones, approximately 89% seen once. These data come from a study of OX40 agonist ivuxolimab in advanced cancers. Study in general: People in dose escalation had one of these cancers: hepatocellular carcinoma, melanoma, renal cell or head and neck cancer. Mean age about 60 years, range roughly 20 to 85; about 81% male. Three patients showed partial responses: one hepatocellular carcinoma and two cutaneous melanoma cases. Study-wide findings and caveats: Normalized T-cell clonal expansion was also low in a subset of nonresponders.

This CDR3 has 15 residues. V was shortened by 1 base and J by 2 bases, with 10 bases between the two germline ends. Germline V gene data show CDR1 as SGHVS and CDR2 as FNYEAQ. This clonotype was sampled from an adult with an advanced solid tumor such as melanoma, head and neck, liver or kidney cancer. The sequences come from CD4+ or CD8+ T cells sorted from blood, collected in a trial of the OX40 agonist ivuxolimab. This chain joins TRBV7-6 and TRBJ2-3; a weak D match, TRBD1 (6 bases). The CDR3 DNA reads TGTGCCAGCAGCTTAGGTGGGGGCTACACAGATACGCAGTATTTT. Encoded protein: CASSLGGGYTDTQYF.